This T cell receptor (beta chain) was sequenced during a study of blood T cell repertoires in COVID-19. Turning to the study itself: Sites across the United States, Italy and Spain contributed samples from acute and convalescent COVID-19. PBMCs, B-cell-depleted T cells, or T cells were the source of the cDNA or gDNA that made up the material.

Original data processing: Nucleated cell number was recorded as an estimate derived from reference gene primer amplification. Libraries were prepared by immunoSEQ multiplex PCR; TCRdb keeps only in-frame clonotypes and omits some of them. V, J and clone size reflect that table, while D and trimming were determined from the DNA. The table lists about 280,000 clones, 86% of them singletons, with about 3% in the top ten. V was cut by 4 bases and J by 4 bases, with 7 bases left in between. Looked up from germline, CDR1 is SEHNR and CDR2 is FQNEAQ (reference sequence). The CDR3 loop spans 12 amino acids. Sequencing was performed on peripheral blood. The genes are TRBV7-9 and TRBJ2-5; a weak D match, TRBD1 (5 bases). This receptor was taken from a woman in her thirties with active or convalescent COVID-19. This CDR3 is CASSSGAETQYF. CDR3 bases: TGTGCCAGCAGCTCTGGGGCAGAGACCCAGTACTTC. The entire variable domain, with the rest obtained from reference TRBV7-9 and TRBJ2-5, is as follows: DTGVSQNPRHKITKRGQNVTFRCDPISEHNRLYWYRQTLGQGPEFLTYFQNEAQLEKSRLLSDRFSAERPKGSFSTLEIQRTEQGDSAMYLCASSSGAETQYFGPGTRLLVL.